The text below deals with one TCR beta chain. As yet, its antigen is unknown. This sample includes further DNA sequences coding for the same CDR3. The sample is drawn from a study of Ad26.COV2.S vaccination and SARS-CoV-2 variants. Treatment noted: around 19 received Ad26.COV2.S at low or high dose, single or two shots; roughly 5 received placebo; per-sample allocation not given. Collection of the samples took place on day 63 after the first injection of vaccine or placebo. TCRdb's table, derived via immunoSEQ multiplex PCR, lists solely in-frame clones and lacks some. The data hold hundreds of thousands of clones, with 75% to 95% observed a single time. Whole-study results and caveats: Across vaccine and placebo recipients, the breadth of non-spike TCRs was similar. Those who received the vaccine showed greater spike-specific TCR breadth than those given placebo. Spike-specific responses of CD8+ and CD4+ T cells were reported to display substantial breadth after vaccination.

The CDR3 consists of 13 residues. Germline V gene lookup returns CDR1 LNHDA and CDR2 SQIVND (reference sequence). V was pared by 6 bases and J by 2 bases, with 10 bases between. The sequence derives from a person aged 18 to 59 who received the Ad26.COV2.S COVID-19 vaccine or a placebo. The J gene is TRBJ1-2, the V gene TRBV19; D is perhaps TRBD1 (5 bases). The specimen comprised peripheral blood, sampled in a trial of Ad26.COV2.S vaccine versus placebo. CDR3 bases: TGTGCCAGTAGCATCGACAGAAACTATGGCTACACCTTC. Amino acids: CASSIDRNYGYTF.